The present TCR beta chain was sequenced within a study of blood T cell repertoires in COVID-19. About the study: T cells, B-cell-depleted T cells, or PBMCs supplied cDNA or gDNA.

V lost 4 bases and J lost 5; bases outside the gene matches: 11. The germline V gene has CDR1 SGHRS and CDR2 YFSETQ. CDR3 length: 15 amino acids. Seattle's cohort entered during active infection and was followed longitudinally. TCRdb's table, derived via immunoSEQ multiplex PCR, lists solely in-frame clones and lacks some. The table lists about 180,000 clones, roughly 81% of them singletons. The sequence was obtained from a woman older than 75 with COVID-19, enrolled during active disease. The gene calls are TRBV5-1 and TRBJ2-7; TRBD2 matches at 8 bases. The sequenced sample consisted of peripheral blood. CDR3 nucleotides: TGCGCCAGCAGCCGGGAGGGACCCTGGGGCCACGAGCAGTACTTC. This translates into CASSREGPWGHEQYF.